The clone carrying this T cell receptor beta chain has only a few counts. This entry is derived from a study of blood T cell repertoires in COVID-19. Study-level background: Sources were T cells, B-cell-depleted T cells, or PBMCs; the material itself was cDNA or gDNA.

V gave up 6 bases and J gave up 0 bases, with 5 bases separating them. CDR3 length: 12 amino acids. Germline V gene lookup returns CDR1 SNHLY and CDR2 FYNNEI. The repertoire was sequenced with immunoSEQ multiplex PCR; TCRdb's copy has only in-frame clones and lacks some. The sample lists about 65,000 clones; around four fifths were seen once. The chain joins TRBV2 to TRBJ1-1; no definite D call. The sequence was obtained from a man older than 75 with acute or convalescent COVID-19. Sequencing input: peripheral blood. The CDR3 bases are TGTGCCAGCAGGGACTTGAACACTGAAGCTTTCTTT. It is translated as CASRDLNTEAFF.